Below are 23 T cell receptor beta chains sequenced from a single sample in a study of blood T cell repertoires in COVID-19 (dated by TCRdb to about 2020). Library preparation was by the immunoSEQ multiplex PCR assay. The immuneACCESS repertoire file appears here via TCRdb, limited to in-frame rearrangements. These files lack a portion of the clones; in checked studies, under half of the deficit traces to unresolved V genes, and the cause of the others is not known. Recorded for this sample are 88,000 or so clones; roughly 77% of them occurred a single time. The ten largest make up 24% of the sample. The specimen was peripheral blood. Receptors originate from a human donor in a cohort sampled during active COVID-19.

In DNA, the CDR3 is TGTGCCAGCAGTTTGAGTAACGAGCAGTACTTC. Amino acids: CASSLSNEQYF. The V call is TRBV28, the J call TRBJ2-7, with D uncertain. Germline lookup yields CDR1 MDHEN and CDR2 SYDVKM. The ends were cut back, 3 bases at V and 5 bases at J, with 5 bases in the middle. This CDR3 has 11 residues.

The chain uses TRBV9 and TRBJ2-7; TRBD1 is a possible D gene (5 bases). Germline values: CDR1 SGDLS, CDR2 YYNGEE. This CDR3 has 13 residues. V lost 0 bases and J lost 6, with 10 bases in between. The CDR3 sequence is CASSVAPDSEQYF. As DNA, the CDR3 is TGTGCCAGCAGCGTAGCCCCCGACAGCGAGCAGTACTTC.

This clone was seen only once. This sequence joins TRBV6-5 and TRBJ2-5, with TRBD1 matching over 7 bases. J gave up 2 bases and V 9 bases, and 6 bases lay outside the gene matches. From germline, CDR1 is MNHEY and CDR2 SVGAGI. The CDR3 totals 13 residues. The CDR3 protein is CASTTGSQETQYF. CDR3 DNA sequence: TGTGCCAGTACGACAGGGAGTCAAGAGACCCAGTACTTC.

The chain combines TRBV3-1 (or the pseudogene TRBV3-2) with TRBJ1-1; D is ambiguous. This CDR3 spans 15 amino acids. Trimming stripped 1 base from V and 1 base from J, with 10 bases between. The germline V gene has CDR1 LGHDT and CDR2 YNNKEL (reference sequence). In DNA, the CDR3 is TGTGCCAGCAGCCAAGGTTTGGCGGGGAACACTGAAGCTTTCTTT. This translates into CASSQGLAGNTEAFF.

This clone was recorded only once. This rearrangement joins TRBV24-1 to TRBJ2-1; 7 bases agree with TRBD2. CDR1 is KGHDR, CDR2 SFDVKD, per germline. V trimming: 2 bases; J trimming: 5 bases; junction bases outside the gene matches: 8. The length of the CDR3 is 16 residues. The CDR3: CATSDSWEGLDNEQFF. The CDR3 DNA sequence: TGTGCCACCAGTGATTCGTGGGAGGGTCTCGACAATGAGCAGTTCTTC.

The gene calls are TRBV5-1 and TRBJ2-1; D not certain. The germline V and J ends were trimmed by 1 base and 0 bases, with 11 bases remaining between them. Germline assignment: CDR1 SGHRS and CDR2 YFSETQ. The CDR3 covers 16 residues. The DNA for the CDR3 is TGCGCCAGCAGCTTGAGTCCTGCCAGCTCCTACAATGAGCAGTTCTTC. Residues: CASSLSPASSYNEQFF.

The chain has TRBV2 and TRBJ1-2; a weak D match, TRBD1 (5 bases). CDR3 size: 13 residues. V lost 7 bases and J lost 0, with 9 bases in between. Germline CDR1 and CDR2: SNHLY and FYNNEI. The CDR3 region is CASKKDTNYGYTF. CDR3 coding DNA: TGTGCCAGCAAAAAGGACACTAACTATGGCTACACCTTC.

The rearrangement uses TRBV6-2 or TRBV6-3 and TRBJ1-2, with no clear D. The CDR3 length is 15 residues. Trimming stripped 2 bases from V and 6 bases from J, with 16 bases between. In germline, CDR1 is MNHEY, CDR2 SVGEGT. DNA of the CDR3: TGTGCCAGCAGTTACGGGCCCCAGATGATGAATGGCTACACCTTC. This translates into CASSYGPQMMNGYTF.

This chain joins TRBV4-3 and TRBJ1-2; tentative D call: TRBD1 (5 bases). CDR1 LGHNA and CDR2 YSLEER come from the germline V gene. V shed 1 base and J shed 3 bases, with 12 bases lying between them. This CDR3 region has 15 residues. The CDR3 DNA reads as TGCGCCAGCAGCCAAGGGCAGGGAAGATACTATGGCTACACCTTC. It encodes CASSQGQGRYYGYTF.

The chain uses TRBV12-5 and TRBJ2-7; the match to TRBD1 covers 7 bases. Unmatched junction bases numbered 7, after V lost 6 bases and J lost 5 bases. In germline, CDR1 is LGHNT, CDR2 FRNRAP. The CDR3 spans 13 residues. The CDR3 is CASGKQGLDEQYF. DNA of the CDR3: TGTGCTAGTGGGAAACAGGGGTTGGACGAGCAGTACTTC.

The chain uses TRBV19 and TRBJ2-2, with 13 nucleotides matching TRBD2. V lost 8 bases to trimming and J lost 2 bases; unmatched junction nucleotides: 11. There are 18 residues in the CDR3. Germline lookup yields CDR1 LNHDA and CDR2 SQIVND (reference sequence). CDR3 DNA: TGTGCCAGTGCCCCGCCACTAGCGGGAGGGTTTAACACCGGGGAGCTGTTTTTT. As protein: CASAPPLAGGFNTGELFF.

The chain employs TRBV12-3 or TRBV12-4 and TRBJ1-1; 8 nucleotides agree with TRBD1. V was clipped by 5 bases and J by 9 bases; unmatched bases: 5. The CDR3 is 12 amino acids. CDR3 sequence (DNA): TGTGCCAGCAGTGGGAGGACAGGGAAAGCTTTCTTT. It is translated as CASSGRTGKAFF.

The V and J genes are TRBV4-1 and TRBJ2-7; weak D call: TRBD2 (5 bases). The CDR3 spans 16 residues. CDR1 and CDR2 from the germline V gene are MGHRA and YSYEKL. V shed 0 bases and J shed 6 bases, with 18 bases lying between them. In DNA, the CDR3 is TGCGCCAGCAGCCAAGATCGGTTGGGTCGGAGCGGCGAGCAGTACTTC. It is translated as CASSQDRLGRSGEQYF.

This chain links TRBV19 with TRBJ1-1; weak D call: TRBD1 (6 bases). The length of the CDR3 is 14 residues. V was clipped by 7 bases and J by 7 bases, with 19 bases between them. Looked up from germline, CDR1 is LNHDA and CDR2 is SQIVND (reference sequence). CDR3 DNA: TGTGCCAGTACCCTTGGGGGCGGAGAATATGAAGCTTTCTTT. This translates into CASTLGGGEYEAFF.

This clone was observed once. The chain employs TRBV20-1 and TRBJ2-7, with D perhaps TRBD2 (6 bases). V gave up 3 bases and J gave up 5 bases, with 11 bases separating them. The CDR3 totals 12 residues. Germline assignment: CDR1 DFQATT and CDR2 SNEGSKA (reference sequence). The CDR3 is CSASRESHEQYF. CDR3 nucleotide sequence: TGCAGTGCTAGTCGGGAGTCTCACGAGCAGTACTTC.

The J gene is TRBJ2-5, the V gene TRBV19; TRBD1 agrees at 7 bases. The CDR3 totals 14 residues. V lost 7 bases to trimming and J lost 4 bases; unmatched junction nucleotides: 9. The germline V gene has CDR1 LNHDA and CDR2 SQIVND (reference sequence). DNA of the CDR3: TGTGCCAGTACCGCCACAGGGGAGAGAGAGACCCAGTACTTC. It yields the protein CASTATGERETQYF.

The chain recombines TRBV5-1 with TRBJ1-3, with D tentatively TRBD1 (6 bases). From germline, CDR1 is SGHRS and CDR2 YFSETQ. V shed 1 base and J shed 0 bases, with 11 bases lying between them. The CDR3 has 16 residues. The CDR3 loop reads CASSLTGPDSGNTIYF. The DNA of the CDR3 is TGCGCCAGCAGCTTGACAGGGCCAGACTCTGGAAACACCATATATTTT.

This chain's CDR3 is CASSRDTNSYEQYF. CDR3 nucleotide sequence: TGTGCCAGCAGTCGGGACACCAACTCCTACGAGCAGTACTTC. The rearrangement links TRBV3-1 (or the pseudogene TRBV3-2) to TRBJ2-7; tentative D call: TRBD1 (6 bases). Trimming took off 6 bases at V and 0 bases at J, with 12 bases between the two ends. Germline CDR1 is LGHDT and CDR2 is YNNKEL (reference sequence). This CDR3 spans 14 amino acids.

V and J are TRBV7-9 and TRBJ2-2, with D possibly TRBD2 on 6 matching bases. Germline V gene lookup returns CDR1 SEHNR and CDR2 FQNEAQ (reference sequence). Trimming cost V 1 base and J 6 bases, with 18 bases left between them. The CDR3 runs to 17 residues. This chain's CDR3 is CASSLGGEALFPGELFF. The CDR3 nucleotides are TGTGCCAGCAGCTTAGGAGGGGAGGCGCTTTTCCCCGGGGAGCTGTTTTTT.

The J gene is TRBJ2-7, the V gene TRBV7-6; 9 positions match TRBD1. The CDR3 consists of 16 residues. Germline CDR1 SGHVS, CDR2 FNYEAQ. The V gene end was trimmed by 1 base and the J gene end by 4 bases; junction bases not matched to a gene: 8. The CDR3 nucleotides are TGTGCCAGCAGCTTAGGCCACAGGGGGCGCGGGTACGAGCAGTACTTC. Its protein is CASSLGHRGRGYEQYF.

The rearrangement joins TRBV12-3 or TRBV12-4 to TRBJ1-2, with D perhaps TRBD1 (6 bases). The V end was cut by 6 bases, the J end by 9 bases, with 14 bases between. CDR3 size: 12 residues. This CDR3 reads CASSGTRRSYTF. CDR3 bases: TGTGCCAGCAGCGGGACACGGAGAAGCTACACCTTC.

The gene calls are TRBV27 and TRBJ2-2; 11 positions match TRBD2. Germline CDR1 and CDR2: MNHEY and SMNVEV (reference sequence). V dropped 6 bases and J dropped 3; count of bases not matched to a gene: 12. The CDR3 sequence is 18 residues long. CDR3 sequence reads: CASSPRLAGSVDTGELFF. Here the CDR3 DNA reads TGTGCCAGCAGCCCAAGACTAGCGGGGTCAGTGGACACCGGGGAGCTGTTTTTT.

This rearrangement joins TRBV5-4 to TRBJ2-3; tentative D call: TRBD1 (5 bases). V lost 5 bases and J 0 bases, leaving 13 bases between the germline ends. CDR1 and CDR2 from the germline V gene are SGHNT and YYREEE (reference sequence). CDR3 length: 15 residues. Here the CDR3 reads CASRRGWSSTDTQYF. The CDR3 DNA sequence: TGTGCCAGCAGAAGGGGTTGGTCTAGCACAGATACGCAGTATTTT.